Sequencing of this T cell receptor beta chain was carried out in a study of blood T cell repertoires in COVID-19. Study-level background: In each case, the material was cDNA or gDNA derived from T cells, B-cell-depleted T cells, or PBMCs.

Sequencing was performed with immunoSEQ multiplex PCR; in TCRdb, only in-frame clones are kept and a portion is missing. The sample gives hundreds of thousands of clones, around nine tenths of which show up once; 2% is in the top ten. The germline V gene has CDR1 MNHEY and CDR2 SVGEGT. V dropped 2 bases and J dropped 5 bases, with 12 bases sitting between them. The CDR3 extends over 14 amino acids. This TCR was recovered from an older woman in a cohort exposed to, infected with or recovered from COVID-19 (not recorded which). The V call is TRBV6-2 or TRBV6-3, the J call TRBJ2-5, with TRBD1 as a possible D gene (6 bases). Sequenced input: PBMCs or T cells enriched from blood (not recorded which). The CDR3 bases are TGTGCCAGCAGTTACGTGGGGGCTGGGGAGACCCAGTACTTC. Protein: CASSYVGAGETQYF.